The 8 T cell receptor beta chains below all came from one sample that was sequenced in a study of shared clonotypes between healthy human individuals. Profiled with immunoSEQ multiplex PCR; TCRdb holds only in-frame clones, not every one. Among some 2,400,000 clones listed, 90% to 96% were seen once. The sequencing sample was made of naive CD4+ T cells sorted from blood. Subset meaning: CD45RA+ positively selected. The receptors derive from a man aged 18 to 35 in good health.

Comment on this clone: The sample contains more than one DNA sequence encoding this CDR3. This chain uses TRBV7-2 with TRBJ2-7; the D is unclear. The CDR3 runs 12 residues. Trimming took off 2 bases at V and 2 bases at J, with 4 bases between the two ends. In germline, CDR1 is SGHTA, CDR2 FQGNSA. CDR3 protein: CASSLSTYEQYF. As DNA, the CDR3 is TGTGCCAGCAGCTTATCCACCTACGAGCAGTACTTC.

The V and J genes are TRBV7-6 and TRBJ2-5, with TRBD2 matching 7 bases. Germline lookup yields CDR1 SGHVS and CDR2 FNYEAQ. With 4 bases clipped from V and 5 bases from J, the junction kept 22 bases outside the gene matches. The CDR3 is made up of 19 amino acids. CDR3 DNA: TGTGCCAGCAGCTGCCCGACAGAAGCGGGGAATCCCGCGGGTGAGACCCAGTACTTC. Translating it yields CASSCPTEAGNPAGETQYF.

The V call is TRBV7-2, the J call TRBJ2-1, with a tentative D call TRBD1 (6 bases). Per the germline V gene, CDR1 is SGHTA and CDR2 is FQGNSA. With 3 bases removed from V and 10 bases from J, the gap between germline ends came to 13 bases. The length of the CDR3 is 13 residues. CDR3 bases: TGTGCCAGCAGCTTGGACAGCTTCGGCGAGCAGTTCTTC. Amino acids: CASSLDSFGEQFF.

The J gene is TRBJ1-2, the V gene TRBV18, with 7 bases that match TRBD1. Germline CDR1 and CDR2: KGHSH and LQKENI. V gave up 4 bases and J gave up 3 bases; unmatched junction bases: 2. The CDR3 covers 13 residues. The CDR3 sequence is CASSRDSDYGYTF. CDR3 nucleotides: TGTGCCAGCTCACGGGACAGTGACTATGGCTACACCTTC.

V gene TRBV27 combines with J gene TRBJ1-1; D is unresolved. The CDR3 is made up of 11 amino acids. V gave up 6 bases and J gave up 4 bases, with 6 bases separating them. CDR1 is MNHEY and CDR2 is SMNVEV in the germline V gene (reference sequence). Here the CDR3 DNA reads TGTGCCAGCAGAGCCAGCACTGAAGCTTTCTTT. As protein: CASRASTEAFF.

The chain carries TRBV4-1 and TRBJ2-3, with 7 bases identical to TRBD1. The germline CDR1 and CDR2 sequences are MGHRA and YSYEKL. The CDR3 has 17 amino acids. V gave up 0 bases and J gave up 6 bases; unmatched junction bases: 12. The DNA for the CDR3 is TGCGCCAGCAGCCAAGATCGTGGTACAGGGGTCGGGGATACGCAGTATTTT. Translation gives CASSQDRGTGVGDTQYF.

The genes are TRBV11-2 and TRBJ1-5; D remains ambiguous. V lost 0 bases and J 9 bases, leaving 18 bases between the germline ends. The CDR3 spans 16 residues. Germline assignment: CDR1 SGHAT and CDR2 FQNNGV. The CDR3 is CASSLEAGRQVAPQHF. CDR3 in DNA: TGTGCCAGCAGCTTAGAGGCTGGAAGGCAAGTGGCGCCCCAGCATTTT. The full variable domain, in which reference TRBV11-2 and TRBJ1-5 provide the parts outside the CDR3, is EAGVAQSPRYKIIEKRQSVAFWCNPISGHATLYWYQQILGQGPKLLIQFQNNGVVDDSQLPKDRFSAERLKGVDSTLKIQPAKLEDSAVYLCASSLEAGRQVAPQHFGDGTRLSIL.

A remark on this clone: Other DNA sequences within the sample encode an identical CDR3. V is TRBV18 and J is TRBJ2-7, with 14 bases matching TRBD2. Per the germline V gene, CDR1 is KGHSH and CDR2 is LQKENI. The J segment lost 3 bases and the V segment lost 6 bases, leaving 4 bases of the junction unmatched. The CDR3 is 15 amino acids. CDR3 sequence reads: CASSQGLAGVYEQYF. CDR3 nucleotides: TGTGCCAGCTCCCAGGGACTAGCGGGGGTCTACGAGCAGTACTTC. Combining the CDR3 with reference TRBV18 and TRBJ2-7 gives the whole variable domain NAGVMQNPRHLVRRRGQEARLRCSPMKGHSHVYWYRQLPEEGLKFMVYLQKENIIDESGMPKERFSAEFPKEGPSILRIQQVVRGDSAAYFCASSQGLAGVYEQYFGPGTRLTVT.